Following are 11 T cell receptor beta chains from one sample sequenced in a study of OX40 agonist ivuxolimab in advanced cancers. Assay used: immunoSEQ multiplex PCR; TCRdb lists only in-frame clones, some missing. The sample includes some 79,000 clones, about 90% of them seen just once. Here the sequenced sample was CD4+ or CD8+ T cells sorted from blood, taken in a trial of the OX40 agonist ivuxolimab. The receptors here all came from an adult with an advanced solid tumor such as melanoma, head and neck, liver or kidney cancer.

On this clone itself: The sample holds other DNA sequences that translate to the same CDR3. The gene calls are TRBV30 and TRBJ2-7; TRBD1 aligns across 7 bases. CDR3 length: 14 amino acids. Germline V gives CDR1 GTSNPN, CDR2 SVGIG (reference sequence). The V and J ends lost 4 bases and 3 bases, in that order; junction bases with no gene match: 9. Written as DNA, the CDR3 is TGTGCCTGGAACCCTGGGACAGTTAGCTACGAGCAGTACTTC. This translates into CAWNPGTVSYEQYF. The whole variable domain, filled in from reference TRBV30 and TRBJ2-7, reads SQTIHQWPATLVQPVGSPLSLECTVEGTSNPNLYWYRQAAGRGLQLLFYSVGIGQISSEVPQNLSASRPQDRQFILSSKKLLLSDSGFYLCAWNPGTVSYEQYFGPGTRLTVT.

The chain recombines TRBV9 with TRBJ1-1, with unresolved D. This CDR3 spans 14 amino acids. V shed 0 bases and J shed 3 bases, with 9 bases lying between them. Per the germline V gene, CDR1 is SGDLS and CDR2 is YYNGEE. The CDR3 DNA reads as TGTGCCAGCAGCGTAGAACTGAGGGACACTGAAGCTTTCTTT. This translates into CASSVELRDTEAFF.

The chain joins TRBV27 to TRBJ1-2, with D possibly TRBD1 on 6 matching bases. CDR1 and CDR2 (germline): MNHEY, SMNVEV (reference sequence). The CDR3 is 16 residues long. The V end lost 4 bases, the J end lost 0 bases, and 15 bases lay between the germline ends. CDR3 bases: TGTGCCAGCAGTTGGGGTCCACAGGGAACTAACTATGGCTACACCTTC. Its translation: CASSWGPQGTNYGYTF.

This clone showed up just once. The chain employs TRBV10-2 and TRBJ2-1, with D maybe TRBD2 (5 bases). The germline V and J ends were trimmed by 6 bases and 3 bases, with 9 bases remaining between them. Germline V CDR1 and CDR2: WSHSY, SAAADI. The length of the CDR3 is 13 residues. CDR3 amino acids: CASSPTSYNEQFF. For the CDR3, the DNA is TGCGCCAGCAGCCCTACTAGCTACAATGAGCAGTTCTTC.

The CDR3: CSVLAGGLADTQYF. The CDR3 coding sequence is TGCAGCGTGCTAGCGGGAGGTTTGGCAGATACGCAGTATTTT. The chain is built from TRBV29-1 and TRBJ2-3; the match to TRBD2 covers 11 bases. Germline trimming cut 6 bases from V and 4 bases from J; bases unmatched to any gene: 6. The germline V gene has CDR1 SQVTM and CDR2 ANQGSEA. The CDR3 has 14 residues.

The chain recombines TRBV10-3 with TRBJ2-4, with D perhaps matching TRBD1 or TRBD2 (5 bases each). The CDR3 spans 15 residues. Germline V lookup: CDR1 ENHRY, CDR2 SYGVKD. V lost 6 bases and J 7 bases, leaving 19 bases between the germline ends. The CDR3 sequence: CAISRLAGWGNIQYF. CDR3 coding DNA: TGTGCCATCAGCCGGTTGGCAGGGTGGGGGAACATTCAGTACTTC.

In DNA form, the CDR3 reads TGTGCCAGCAGCTATCCGGGACTAGCTTACGAGCAGTACTTC. It translates to CASSYPGLAYEQYF. The chain recombines TRBV7-2 with TRBJ2-7; 9 nucleotides match TRBD2. The J segment lost 4 bases and the V segment lost 4 bases, leaving 5 bases of the junction unmatched. This CDR3 has 14 residues. Germline assignment: CDR1 SGHTA and CDR2 FQGNSA. Looking up the rest from reference TRBV7-2 and TRBJ2-7 gives the full variable domain: GAGVSQSPSNKVTEKGKDVELRCDPISGHTALYWYRQSLGQGLEFLIYFQGNSAPDKSGLPSDRFSAERTGGSVSTLTIQRTQQEDSAVYLCASSYPGLAYEQYFGPGTRLTVT.

The genes are TRBV5-6 and TRBJ2-5; the D gene is possibly TRBD1 (5 bases). The V gene lost 4 bases and the J gene lost 2 bases, with 18 bases spanning the gap. The CDR3 is 16 residues long. Per germline, CDR1 SGHDT and CDR2 YYEEEE. CDR3 sequence reads: CASSPNGHRLQETQYF. DNA of the CDR3: TGTGCCAGCAGCCCGAACGGACACAGGTTACAAGAGACCCAGTACTTC. Full variable domain (missing parts from reference TRBV5-6 and TRBJ2-5): DAGVTQSPTHLIKTRGQQVTLRCSPKSGHDTVSWYQQALGQGPQFIFQYYEEEERQRGNFPDRFSGHQFPNYSSELNVNALLLGDSALYLCASSPNGHRLQETQYFGPGTRLLVL.

J is TRBJ1-2 and V is TRBV5-1; weak D call: TRBD1 (5 bases). V was trimmed by 2 bases and J by 0 bases, leaving 8 bases between them. CDR3 length: 14 amino acids. Germline assignment: CDR1 SGHRS and CDR2 YFSETQ. The CDR3 loop reads CASSFGQPNYGYTF. The CDR3 nucleotides read TGCGCCAGCAGCTTCGGACAACCTAACTATGGCTACACCTTC.

This clone was found once. The rearrangement uses TRBV4-3 and TRBJ2-1; 9 positions match TRBD2. Trimming took 0 bases from V and 7 from J; bases not matched to a gene: 16. The CDR3 has 19 residues. Germline V CDR1 and CDR2: LGHNA, YSLEER. CDR3 sequence (DNA): TGCGCCAGCAGCCAAGATCGGAGAGGAGTAGCGGGAGCCACTAATGAGCAGTTCTTC. It specifies CASSQDRRGVAGATNEQFF.

V is TRBV6-5 and J is TRBJ1-2, with D tentatively TRBD1 (6 bases). This CDR3 contains 13 residues. The germline CDR1 and CDR2 sequences are MNHEY and SVGAGI. Trimming took off 6 bases at V and 2 bases at J, with 10 bases between the two ends. CDR3 in amino acids: CASRPGQNYGYTF. In nucleotides, the CDR3 is TGTGCCAGCAGGCCTGGACAGAACTATGGCTACACCTTC.